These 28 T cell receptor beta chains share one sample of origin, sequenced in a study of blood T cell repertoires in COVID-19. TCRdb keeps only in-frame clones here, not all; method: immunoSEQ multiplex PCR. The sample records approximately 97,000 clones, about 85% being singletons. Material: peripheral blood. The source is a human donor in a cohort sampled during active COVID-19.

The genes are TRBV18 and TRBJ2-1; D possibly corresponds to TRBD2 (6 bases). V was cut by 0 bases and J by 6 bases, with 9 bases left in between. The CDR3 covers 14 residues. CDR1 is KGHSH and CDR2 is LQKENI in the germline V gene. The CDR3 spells CASSPPYGSNEQFF. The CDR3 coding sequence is TGTGCCAGCTCACCACCGTACGGGAGCAATGAGCAGTTCTTC. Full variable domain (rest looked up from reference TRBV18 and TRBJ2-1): NAGVMQNPRHLVRRRGQEARLRCSPMKGHSHVYWYRQLPEEGLKFMVYLQKENIIDESGMPKERFSAEFPKEGPSILRIQQVVRGDSAAYFCASSPPYGSNEQFFGPGTRLTVL.

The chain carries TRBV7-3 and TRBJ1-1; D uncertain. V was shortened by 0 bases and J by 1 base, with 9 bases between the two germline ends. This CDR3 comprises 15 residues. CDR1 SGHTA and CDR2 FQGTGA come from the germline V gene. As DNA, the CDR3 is TGTGCCAGCAGCTTAACGGTGGCAGAGAACACTGAAGCTTTCTTT. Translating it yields CASSLTVAENTEAFF.

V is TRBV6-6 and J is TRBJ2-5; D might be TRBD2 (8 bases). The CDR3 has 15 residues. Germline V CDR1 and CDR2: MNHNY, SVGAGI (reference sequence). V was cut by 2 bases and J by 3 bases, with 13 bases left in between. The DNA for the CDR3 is TGTGCCAGCAGTTACCCGGGAGGGGGCAAAGAGACCCAGTACTTC. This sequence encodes CASSYPGGGKETQYF.

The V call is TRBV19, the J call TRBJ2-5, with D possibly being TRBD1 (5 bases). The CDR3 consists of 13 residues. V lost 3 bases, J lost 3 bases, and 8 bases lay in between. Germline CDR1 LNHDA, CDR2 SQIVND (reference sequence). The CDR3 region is CASSIGREETQYF. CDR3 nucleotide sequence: TGTGCCAGTAGTATTGGCAGGGAAGAGACCCAGTACTTC.

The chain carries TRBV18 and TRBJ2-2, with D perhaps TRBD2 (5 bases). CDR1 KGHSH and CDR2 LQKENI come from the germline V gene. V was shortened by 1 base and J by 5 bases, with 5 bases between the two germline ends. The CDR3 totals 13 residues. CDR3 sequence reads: CASSPLATGELFF. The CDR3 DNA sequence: TGTGCCAGCTCACCACTAGCGACCGGGGAGCTGTTTTTT.

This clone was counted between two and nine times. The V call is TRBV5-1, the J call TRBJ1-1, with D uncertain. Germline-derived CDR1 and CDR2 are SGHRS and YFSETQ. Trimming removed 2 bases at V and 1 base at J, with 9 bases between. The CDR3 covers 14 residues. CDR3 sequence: CASSFSTSNTEAFF. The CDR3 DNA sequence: TGCGCCAGCAGCTTTTCTACTTCGAACACTGAAGCTTTCTTT.

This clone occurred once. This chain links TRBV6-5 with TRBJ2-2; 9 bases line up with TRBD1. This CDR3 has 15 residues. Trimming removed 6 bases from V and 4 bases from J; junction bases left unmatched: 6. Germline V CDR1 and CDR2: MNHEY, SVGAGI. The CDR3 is CASRIGQGFTGELFF. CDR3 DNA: TGTGCCAGCAGGATCGGACAGGGGTTCACCGGGGAGCTGTTTTTT.

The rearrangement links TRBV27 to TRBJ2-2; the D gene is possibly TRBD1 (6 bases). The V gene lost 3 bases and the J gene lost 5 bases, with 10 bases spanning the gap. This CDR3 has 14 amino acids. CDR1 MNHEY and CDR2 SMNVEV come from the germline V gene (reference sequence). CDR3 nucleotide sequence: TGTGCCAGCAGTTTGTTCGGGACAACCGGGGAGCTGTTTTTT. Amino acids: CASSLFGTTGELFF.

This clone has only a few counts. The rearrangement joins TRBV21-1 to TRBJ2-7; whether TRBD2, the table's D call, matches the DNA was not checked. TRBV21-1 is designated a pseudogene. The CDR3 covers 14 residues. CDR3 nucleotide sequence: TGTGCCAGCAAGGGCGGGCCAAAAGCCTACGAGCAGTACTTC. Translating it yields CASKGGPKAYEQYF.

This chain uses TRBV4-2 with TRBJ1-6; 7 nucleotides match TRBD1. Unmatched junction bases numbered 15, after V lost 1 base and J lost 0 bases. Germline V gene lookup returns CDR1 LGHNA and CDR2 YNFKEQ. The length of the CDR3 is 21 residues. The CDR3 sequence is CASSQVLLGTALSSYNSPLHF. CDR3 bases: TGTGCCAGCAGCCAAGTCCTTCTCGGGACAGCCTTAAGCTCCTATAATTCACCCCTCCACTTT.

The CDR3 DNA sequence: TGCGCCAGCAGCCCCCGGCAGGGCGAAGCCTACGAGCAGTACTTC. This sequence encodes CASSPRQGEAYEQYF. This chain links TRBV5-1 with TRBJ2-7; maybe TRBD1 (5 bases). The CDR3 loop spans 15 amino acids. The germline CDR1 and CDR2 sequences are SGHRS and YFSETQ. Trimming removed 4 bases at V and 2 bases at J, with 16 bases between.

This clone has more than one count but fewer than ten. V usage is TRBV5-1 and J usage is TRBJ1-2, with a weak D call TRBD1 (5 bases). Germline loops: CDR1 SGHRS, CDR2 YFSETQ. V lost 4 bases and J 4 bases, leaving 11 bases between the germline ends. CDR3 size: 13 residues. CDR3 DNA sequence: TGCGCCAGCAGCCTAGGGGAAGGCTATGGCTACACCTTC. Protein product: CASSLGEGYGYTF.

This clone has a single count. In DNA, the CDR3 is TGTGCCAGCAGTTTTCAAGGGGCAGAACAGGTTGAGCAGTTCTTC. This translates into CASSFQGAEQVEQFF. The V and J genes are TRBV28 and TRBJ2-1; D might be TRBD1 (5 bases). The CDR3 sequence is 15 residues long. The V end was cut by 3 bases, the J end by 9 bases, with 18 bases between. Germline values: CDR1 MDHEN, CDR2 SYDVKM.

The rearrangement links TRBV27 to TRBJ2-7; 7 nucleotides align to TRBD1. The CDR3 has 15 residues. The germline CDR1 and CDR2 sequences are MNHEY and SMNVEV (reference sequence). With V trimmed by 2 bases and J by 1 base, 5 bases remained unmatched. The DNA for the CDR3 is TGTGCCAGCAGTTTAGGGGACAGATCTTCCTACGAGCAGTACTTC. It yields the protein CASSLGDRSSYEQYF.

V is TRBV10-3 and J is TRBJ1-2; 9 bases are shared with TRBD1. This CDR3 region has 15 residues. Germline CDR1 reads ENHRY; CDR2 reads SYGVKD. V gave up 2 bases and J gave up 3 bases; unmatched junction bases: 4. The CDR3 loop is CAISEPGTGYYGYTF. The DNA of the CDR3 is TGTGCCATCAGTGAGCCCGGGACAGGGTACTATGGCTACACCTTC.

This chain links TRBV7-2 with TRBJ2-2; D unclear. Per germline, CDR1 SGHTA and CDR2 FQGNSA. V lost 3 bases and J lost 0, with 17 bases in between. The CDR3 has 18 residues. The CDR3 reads CASSFLYRLIPNTGELFF. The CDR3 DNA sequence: TGTGCCAGCAGCTTCCTCTACCGACTGATCCCGAACACCGGGGAGCTGTTTTTT. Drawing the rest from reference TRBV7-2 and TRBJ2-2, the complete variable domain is GAGVSQSPSNKVTEKGKDVELRCDPISGHTALYWYRQSLGQGLEFLIYFQGNSAPDKSGLPSDRFSAERTGGSVSTLTIQRTQQEDSAVYLCASSFLYRLIPNTGELFFGEGSRLTVL.

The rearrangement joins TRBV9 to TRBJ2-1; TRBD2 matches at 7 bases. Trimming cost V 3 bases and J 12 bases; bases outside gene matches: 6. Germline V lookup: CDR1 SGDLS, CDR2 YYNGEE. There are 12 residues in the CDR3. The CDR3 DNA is TGTGCCAGCAGCGCATTTGGGGAGGGGCAGTTCTTC. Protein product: CASSAFGEGQFF.

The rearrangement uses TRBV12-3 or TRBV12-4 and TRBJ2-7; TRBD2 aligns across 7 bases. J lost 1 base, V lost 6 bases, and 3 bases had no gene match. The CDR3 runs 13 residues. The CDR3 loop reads CASRKAGSYEQYF. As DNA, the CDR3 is TGTGCCAGCAGGAAAGCGGGGTCCTACGAGCAGTACTTC.

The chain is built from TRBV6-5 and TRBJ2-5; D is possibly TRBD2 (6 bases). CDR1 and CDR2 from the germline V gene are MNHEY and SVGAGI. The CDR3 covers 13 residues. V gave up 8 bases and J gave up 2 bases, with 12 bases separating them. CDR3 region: CASRTAGQETQYF. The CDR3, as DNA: TGTGCCAGCCGAACGGCGGGGCAAGAGACCCAGTACTTC.

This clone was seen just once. The CDR3 sequence is CASSSLTGLNTEAFF. The CDR3 DNA reads as TGTGCCAGCAGCTCTTTGACAGGGCTGAACACTGAAGCTTTCTTT. The V gene is TRBV7-8, the J gene TRBJ1-1; TRBD1 aligns across 7 bases. The CDR3 has 15 amino acids. After removal of 4 bases from V and 0 bases from J, the junction contained 5 bases not matched to a gene. Germline V gives CDR1 SGHVS, CDR2 FQNEAQ.

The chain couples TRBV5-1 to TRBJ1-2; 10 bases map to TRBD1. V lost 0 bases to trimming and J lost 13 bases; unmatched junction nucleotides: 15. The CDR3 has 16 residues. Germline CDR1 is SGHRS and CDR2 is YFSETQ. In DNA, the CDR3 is TGCGCCAGCAGCTTGGAGGGGACAGGGGATCGGGGAAGGGGCACCTTC. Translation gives CASSLEGTGDRGRGTF. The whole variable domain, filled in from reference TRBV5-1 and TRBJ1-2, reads KAGVTQTPRYLIKTRGQQVTLSCSPISGHRSVSWYQQTPGQGLQFLFEYFSETQRNKGNFPGRFSGRQFSNSRSEMNVSTLELGDSALYLCASSLEGTGDRGRGTFGSGTRLTVV.

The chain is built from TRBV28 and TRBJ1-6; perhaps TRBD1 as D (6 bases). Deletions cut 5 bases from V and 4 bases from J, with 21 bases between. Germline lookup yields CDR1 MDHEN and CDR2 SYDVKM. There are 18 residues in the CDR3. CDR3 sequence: CASSPIRGGSLYNSPLHF. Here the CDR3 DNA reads TGTGCCAGCAGTCCTATTAGGGGGGGGAGCTTATATAATTCACCCCTCCACTTT.

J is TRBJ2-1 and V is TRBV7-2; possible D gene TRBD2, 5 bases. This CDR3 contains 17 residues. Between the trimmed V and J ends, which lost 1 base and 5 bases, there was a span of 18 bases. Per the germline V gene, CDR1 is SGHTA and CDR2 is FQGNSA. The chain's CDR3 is CASSLVGLTSGNNEQFF. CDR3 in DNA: TGTGCCAGCAGCTTAGTTGGACTCACATCGGGCAACAATGAGCAGTTCTTC.

The CDR3 DNA sequence: TGTGCCAGCAGCCTGGGACTGAGCCAGAGGGGACAGTTCTTC. This encodes CASSLGLSQRGQFF. V usage is TRBV7-2 and J usage is TRBJ2-1, with a possible D match to TRBD2 (6 bases). The V gene's germline CDR1 is SGHTA and CDR2 FQGNSA. Deletions cut 5 bases from V and 13 bases from J, with 21 bases between. CDR3 length: 14 residues. Full variable domain (outside the CDR3, taken from reference TRBV7-2 and TRBJ2-1): GAGVSQSPSNKVTEKGKDVELRCDPISGHTALYWYRQSLGQGLEFLIYFQGNSAPDKSGLPSDRFSAERTGGSVSTLTIQRTQQEDSAVYLCASSLGLSQRGQFFGPGTRLTVL.

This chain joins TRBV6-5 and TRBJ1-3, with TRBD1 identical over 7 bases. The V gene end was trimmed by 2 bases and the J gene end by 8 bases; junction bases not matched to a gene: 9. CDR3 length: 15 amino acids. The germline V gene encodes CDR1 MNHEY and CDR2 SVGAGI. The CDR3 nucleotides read TGTGCCAGCAGTTACACAAAGACAGGGATGCACACCATATATTTT. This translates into CASSYTKTGMHTIYF.

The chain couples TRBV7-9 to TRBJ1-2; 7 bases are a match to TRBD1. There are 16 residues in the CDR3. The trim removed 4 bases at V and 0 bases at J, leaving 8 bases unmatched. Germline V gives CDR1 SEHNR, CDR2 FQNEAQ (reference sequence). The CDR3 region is CASSSGQVRANYGYTF. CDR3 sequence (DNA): TGTGCCAGCAGCTCTGGACAGGTCCGAGCTAACTATGGCTACACCTTC. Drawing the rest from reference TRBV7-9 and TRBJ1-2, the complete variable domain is DTGVSQNPRHKITKRGQNVTFRCDPISEHNRLYWYRQTLGQGPEFLTYFQNEAQLEKSRLLSDRFSAERPKGSFSTLEIQRTEQGDSAMYLCASSSGQVRANYGYTFGSGTRLTVV.

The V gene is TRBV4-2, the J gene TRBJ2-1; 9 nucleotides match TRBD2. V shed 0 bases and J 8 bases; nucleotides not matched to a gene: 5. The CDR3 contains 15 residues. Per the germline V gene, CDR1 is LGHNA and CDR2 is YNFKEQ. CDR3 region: CASSQEAGGPDEQFF. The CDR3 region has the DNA TGTGCCAGCAGCCAAGAGGCGGGAGGGCCAGATGAGCAGTTCTTC.

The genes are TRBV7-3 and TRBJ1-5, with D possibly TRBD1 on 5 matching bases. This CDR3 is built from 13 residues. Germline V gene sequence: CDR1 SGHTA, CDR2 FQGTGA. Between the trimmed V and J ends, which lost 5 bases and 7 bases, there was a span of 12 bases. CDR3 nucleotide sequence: TGTGCCAGCAGCCTCGGGGGGAGGCAGCCCCAGCATTTT. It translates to CASSLGGRQPQHF.